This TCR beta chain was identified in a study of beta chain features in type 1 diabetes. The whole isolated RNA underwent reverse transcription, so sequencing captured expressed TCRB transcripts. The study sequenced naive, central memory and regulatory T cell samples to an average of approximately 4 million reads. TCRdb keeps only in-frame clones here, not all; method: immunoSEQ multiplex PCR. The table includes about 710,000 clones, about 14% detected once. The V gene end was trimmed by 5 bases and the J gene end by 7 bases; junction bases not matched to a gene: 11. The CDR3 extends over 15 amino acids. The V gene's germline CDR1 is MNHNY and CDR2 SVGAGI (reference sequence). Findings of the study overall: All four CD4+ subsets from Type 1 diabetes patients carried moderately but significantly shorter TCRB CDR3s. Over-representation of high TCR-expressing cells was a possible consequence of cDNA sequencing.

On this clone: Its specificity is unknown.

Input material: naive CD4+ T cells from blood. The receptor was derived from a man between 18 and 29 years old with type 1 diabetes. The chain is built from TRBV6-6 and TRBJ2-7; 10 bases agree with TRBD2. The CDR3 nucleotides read TGTGCCAGCAGTCGCCGCGAGCGGGGGGGCCGAGAGCAGTACTTC. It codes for CASSRRERGGREQYF.